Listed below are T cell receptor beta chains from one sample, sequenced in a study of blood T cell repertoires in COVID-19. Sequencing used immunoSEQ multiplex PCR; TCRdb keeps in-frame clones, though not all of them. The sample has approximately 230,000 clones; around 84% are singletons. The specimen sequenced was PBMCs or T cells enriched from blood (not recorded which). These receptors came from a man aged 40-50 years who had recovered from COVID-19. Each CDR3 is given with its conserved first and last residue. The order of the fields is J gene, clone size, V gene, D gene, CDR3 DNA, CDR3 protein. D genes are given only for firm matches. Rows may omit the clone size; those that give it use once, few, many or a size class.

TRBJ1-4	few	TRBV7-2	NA	TGTGCCAGCAGCTTCCGAGCAACTAATGAAAAACTGTTTTTT	CASSFRATNEKLFF
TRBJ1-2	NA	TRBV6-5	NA	TGTGCCAGCAGGACCTGGGGGGGTCGCTATGGCTACACCTTC	CASRTWGGRYGYTF
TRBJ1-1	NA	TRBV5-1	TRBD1	TGCGCCAGCAGCTTCGAAGGGGGCCAAGCTTTCTTT	CASSFEGGQAFF
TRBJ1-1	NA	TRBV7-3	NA	TGTGCCAGCAGCTACGGCCGGGGGAACACTGAAGCTTTCTTT	CASSYGRGNTEAFF
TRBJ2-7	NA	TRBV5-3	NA	TGTGCCAGAAGCTTGAGCGGGCCCTACGAGCAGTACTTC	CARSLSGPYEQYF
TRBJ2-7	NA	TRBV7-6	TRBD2	TGTGCCAGCAGCTTGGTCAGCGGGGGCGACGTGGAACGGCCCTACGAGCAGTACTTC	CASSLVSGGDVERPYEQYF
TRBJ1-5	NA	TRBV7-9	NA	TGTGCCAGCAGCTTAGAAGGGGATGGCAATCAGCCCCAGCATTTT	CASSLEGDGNQPQHF
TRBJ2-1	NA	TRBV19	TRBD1	TGTGCCAGTAGTAAGGACAGGGGGATATACAATGAGCAGTTCTTC	CASSKDRGIYNEQFF
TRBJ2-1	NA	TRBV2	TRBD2	TGTGCCAGCAGCGCCACTAGCGGGAGCTACAATGAGCAGTTCTTC	CASSATSGSYNEQFF
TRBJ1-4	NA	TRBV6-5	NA	TGTGCCAGCTGGCGGGGGATCGAACTGTTTTTT	CASWRGIELFF
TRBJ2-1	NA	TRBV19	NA	TGTGCCAGTAGTCCACAGGGTTGGAATGAGCAGTTCTTC	CASSPQGWNEQFF
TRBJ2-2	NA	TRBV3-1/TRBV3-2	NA	TGTGCCAGCAGCCCCTTTCCCCAGGGGAACACCGGGGAGCTGTTTTTT	CASSPFPQGNTGELFF
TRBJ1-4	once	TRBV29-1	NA	TGCAGCGTTGATTTGGGGGGAGGTGAAAAACTGTTTTTT	CSVDLGGGEKLFF
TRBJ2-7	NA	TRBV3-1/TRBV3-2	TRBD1	TGTGCCAGCAGCCAAGATACAGGGGGCCCCCACGAGCAGTACTTC	CASSQDTGGPHEQYF
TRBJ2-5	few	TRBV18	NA	TGTGCCAGCTCGGCCAAAGAGACCCAGTACTTC	CASSAKETQYF
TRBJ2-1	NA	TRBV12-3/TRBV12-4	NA	TGTGCCAGCAGCAGACTGAATGAGCAGTTCTTC	CASSRLNEQFF
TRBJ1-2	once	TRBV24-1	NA	TGTGCCACCAGTGATCCAGGGGTTGGCTACACCTTC	CATSDPGVGYTF
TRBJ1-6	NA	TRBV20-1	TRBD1	TGCAGTGCTAGTGCGCCAGGGGACAGCTCCTATAATTCACCCCTCCACTTT	CSASAPGDSSYNSPLHF
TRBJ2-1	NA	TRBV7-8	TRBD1	TGTGCCAGCAGCTTAGATGGACAGGCGTTCAATGAGCAGTTCTTC	CASSLDGQAFNEQFF
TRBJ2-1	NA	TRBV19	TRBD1	TGTGCCAGTAGTATTACAGGGGGCCGTGATGAGCAGTTCTTC	CASSITGGRDEQFF
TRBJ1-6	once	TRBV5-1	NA	TGCGCCAGCAGCTTGGGGGCGGGCGGCGGCGAACGGCCCCTCCACTTT	CASSLGAGGGERPLHF
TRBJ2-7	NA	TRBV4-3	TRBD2	TGCGCCAGCAGCCAACAGCGGGGGGGCATCTACGAGCAGTACTTC	CASSQQRGGIYEQYF
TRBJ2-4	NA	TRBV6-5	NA	TGTGCCAGCAGTCCTCCGGGACTGAACGCAAACATTCAGTACTTC	CASSPPGLNANIQYF
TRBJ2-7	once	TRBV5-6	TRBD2	TGTGCCAGCTCCCTCCGCGGGGGGCGCTACGAGCAGTACTTC	CASSLRGGRYEQYF
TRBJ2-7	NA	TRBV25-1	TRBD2	TGTGCCAGCAGTCTAGCGGGGGGGATCTACGAGCAGTACTTC	CASSLAGGIYEQYF
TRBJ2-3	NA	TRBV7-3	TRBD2	TGTGCCAGCAGCTCACTAGCGGGGGATAGGGATACGCAGTATTTT	CASSSLAGDRDTQYF
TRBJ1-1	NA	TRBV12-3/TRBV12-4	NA	TGTGCCAGCAGTTTGACAGAGAACACTGAAGCTTTCTTT	CASSLTENTEAFF
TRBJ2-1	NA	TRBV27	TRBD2	TGTGCCAGTACCCAAACTAGCGGGAGCTCGAATGAGCAGTTCTTC	CASTQTSGSSNEQFF
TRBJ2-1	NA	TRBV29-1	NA	TGCAGCGTTGATCAGGGGACCGTCGGGAATGAGCAGTTCTTC	CSVDQGTVGNEQFF
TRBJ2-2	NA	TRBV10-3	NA	TGTGCCACCGCCAGACAGGTGTCCGGGGAGCTGTTTTTT	CATARQVSGELFF
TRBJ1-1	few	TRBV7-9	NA	TGTGCCAGCAGCTTAAGCGGGAACACTGAAGCTTTCTTT	CASSLSGNTEAFF
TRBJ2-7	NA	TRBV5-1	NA	TGCGCCAGCAGCTTGGGAGGGAACTCCTACGAGCAGTACTTC	CASSLGGNSYEQYF
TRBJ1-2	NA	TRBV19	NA	TGTGCCAGTAGTATAGCTCCGGGAACCCGGACCAACTATGGCTACACCTTC	CASSIAPGTRTNYGYTF
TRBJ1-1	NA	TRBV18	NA	TGTGCCAGCTCTCAGTCGGCGGAGGGACTGGACACTGAAGCTTTCTTT	CASSQSAEGLDTEAFF
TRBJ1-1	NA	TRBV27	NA	TGTGCCAGCAGTCGGGATTCAGAAGAACCGAACACTGAAGCTTTCTTT	CASSRDSEEPNTEAFF
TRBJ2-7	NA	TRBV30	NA	TGTGCCTGGAGTCGTAGCGGATACGAGCAGTACTTC	CAWSRSGYEQYF
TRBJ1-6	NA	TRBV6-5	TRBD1	TGTGCCAGCAGCCCGATACAGGGGACGGGTTCACCCCTCCACTTT	CASSPIQGTGSPLHF
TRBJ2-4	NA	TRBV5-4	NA	TGTGCCAGCAGCTTGTGGGGGGTTGGAGACATTCAGTACTTC	CASSLWGVGDIQYF
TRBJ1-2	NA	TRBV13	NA	TGTGCCACCTTGGACCGGGATAGAGCTAACTATGGCTACACCTTC	CATLDRDRANYGYTF
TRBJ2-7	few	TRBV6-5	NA	TGTGCCAGCAGTTACCTAGCCCGCTCCTACGAGCAGTACTTC	CASSYLARSYEQYF
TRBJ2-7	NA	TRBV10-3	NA	TGTGCCATCAGTGAAGAGACAGGCGCCTCCTACGAGCAGTACTTC	CAISEETGASYEQYF
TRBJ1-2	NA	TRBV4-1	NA	TGCGCCAGCAGCCAATATCCACTCTATGGCTACACCTTC	CASSQYPLYGYTF
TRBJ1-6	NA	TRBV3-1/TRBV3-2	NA	TGTGCCAGCAGCCAAGAATCGTCTTACGGGGGAGACGTAGGTGATTCACCCCTCCACTTT	CASSQESSYGGDVGDSPLHF
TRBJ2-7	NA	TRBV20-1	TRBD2	TGCAGTGCTAGTCTAGCGGGGGGGGCTTACTACGAGCAGTACTTC	CSASLAGGAYYEQYF
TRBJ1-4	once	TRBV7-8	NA	TGTGCCAGCAGCCCGTTTGGGGGGGCGGTTGGGTCTGGTGAAAAACTGTTTTTT	CASSPFGGAVGSGEKLFF
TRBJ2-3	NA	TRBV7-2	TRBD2	TGTGCCAGCAGCTTATTTTCTAGCGGGGGAGGAAGGACAGATACGCAGTATTTT	CASSLFSSGGGRTDTQYF
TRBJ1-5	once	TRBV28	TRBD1	TGTGCCAGCAGGCCGGGACAGGGGGATCAGCCCCAGCATTTT	CASRPGQGDQPQHF
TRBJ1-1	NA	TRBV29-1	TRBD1	TGCAGCGCACAGGGGTGGGAAACTGAAGCTTTCTTT	CSAQGWETEAFF
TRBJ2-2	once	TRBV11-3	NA	TGTGCCAGCAGCTTCCTTCCCCGAGGGTCCACCGGGGAGCTGTTTTTT	CASSFLPRGSTGELFF
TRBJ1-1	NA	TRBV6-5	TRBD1	TGTGCCAGCAGCAGACGACAGGGGGGAAACACTGAAGCTTTCTTT	CASSRRQGGNTEAFF
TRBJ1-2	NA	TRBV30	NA	TGTGCCTGGAGTGCTACGACAGGAGGAGCCTATGGCTACACCTTC	CAWSATTGGAYGYTF
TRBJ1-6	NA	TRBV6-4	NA	TGTGCCAGCAGTGCCGGGAATTCACCCCTCCACTTT	CASSAGNSPLHF
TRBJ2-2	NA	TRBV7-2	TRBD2	TGTGCCAGCAGCCCGTTTGGGGGGGAGGGCACCGGGGAGCTGTTTTTT	CASSPFGGEGTGELFF
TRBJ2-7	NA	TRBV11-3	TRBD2	TGTGCCAGCAGCTTAGATAGTAGCGGGAGCACCTACGAGCAGTACTTC	CASSLDSSGSTYEQYF